These T cell receptor beta chains were read from a single sample in a study of blood T cell repertoires in COVID-19. Sequencing used immunoSEQ multiplex PCR; TCRdb keeps in-frame clones, though not all of them. Altogether around 260,000 clones are present, roughly 80% being singletons, with the ten largest covering roughly 4.5%. Specimen: peripheral blood. The receptor source for this set is a man between 60 and 70 years old who had recovered from COVID-19. Both conserved end residues are trimmed from each CDR3. A D gene is named only where the DNA matches it firmly.

j_call	d_call	v_call	cdr3_aa
TRBJ1-6	NA	TRBV9	ASSVQPTGPESPLH
TRBJ2-5	NA	TRBV5-1	ASSLVGQEETQY
TRBJ1-5	NA	TRBV21-1	ASIRDRGYQPQH
TRBJ2-3	NA	TRBV5-1	ATSLRTSTDTQY
TRBJ2-3	NA	TRBV7-9	ASSLAAGASTDTQY
TRBJ2-1	TRBD2	TRBV19	ASSIGTSGSYNEQF
TRBJ2-3	NA	TRBV7-6	ASSLGPGPTDTQY
TRBJ1-6	TRBD1	TRBV5-8	ASSFGTGPNSPLH
TRBJ2-1	TRBD2	TRBV10-3	AISESGTSGRNEQF
TRBJ1-2	TRBD1	TRBV19	ASSVDRANYGYT
TRBJ2-1	TRBD2	TRBV10-1	ASSESIPAGISYNEQF
TRBJ2-6	NA	TRBV7-3	ASSRARAGANVLT
TRBJ2-7	TRBD2	TRBV5-6	ASSLGKGSGRAKRYEQY
TRBJ1-6	NA	TRBV27	ASSDRSPNNSPLH
TRBJ2-2	TRBD1	TRBV7-9	ASRATGTDTGELF
TRBJ1-2	NA	TRBV7-9	ATRGVNYGYT
TRBJ1-2	TRBD1	TRBV19	ASSTRRTGGDYGYT
TRBJ2-7	TRBD1	TRBV6-6	ASRGLGTGAYEQY
TRBJ1-5	NA	TRBV2	ASSALGGVQPQH
TRBJ2-4	NA	TRBV18	ASSPPQLAKNIQY
TRBJ2-3	TRBD2	TRBV15	ATSDRTSGAHMDTQY